Listed below are T cell receptor beta chains from one sample, sequenced in a study of beta chain features in type 1 diabetes. Clones were sequenced by immunoSEQ multiplex PCR, and TCRdb holds only the in-frame ones, with some missing. Of about 28,000 clones in the sample, almost 65% were seen once. Sequencing was performed on Tregs from blood. These receptors originate from a woman in her twenties or thirties with type 1 diabetes. Both conserved end residues are part of each CDR3. Each record gives: V gene, J gene, CDR3 protein.

>TRBV7-6|TRBJ2-7
CASSPGTGPYEQYF
>TRBV19|TRBJ1-2
CASSIDRDYGYTF
>TRBV7-2|TRBJ2-7
CASKRGRGAYEQYF
>TRBV6-5|TRBJ2-2
CASSYIVANTGELFF
>TRBV2|TRBJ2-1
CASSEAYLRDSEFF
>TRBV19|TRBJ1-1
CASSSRTGGYTEAFF
>TRBV30|TRBJ2-1
CAWSSWQGVYEQFF
>TRBV6-5|TRBJ2-3
CASSYSTGGGTDTQYF
>TRBV5-1|TRBJ1-1
CASSRTSGQVMNTEAFF
>TRBV19|TRBJ2-7
CASSNRDREVSEQYF
>TRBV7-6|TRBJ2-7
CASSQIFLAGVLPTYEQYF
>TRBV5-4|TRBJ1-1
CASSLDLISGHAEAFF
>TRBV18|TRBJ1-1
CASSWNLAAEAFF
>TRBV6-1|TRBJ2-5
CASSDGWRGQETQYF
>TRBV18|TRBJ2-7
CASSSASNVGEQYF
>TRBV5-1|.
CASSGLAGAVYEQYF
>TRBV19|TRBJ2-3
CASSIGKIFSTDTQYF
>TRBV7-9|TRBJ1-2
CASSLVGMVLGYTF
>TRBV18|TRBJ1-2
CASSPGEGSGYTF
>TRBV18|TRBJ2-3
CASSHDSSTDTQYF
>TRBV11-2|TRBJ2-7
CASSLDGGLAYEQYF
>TRBV4-2|.
CASSQGGLTAYEQYF
>TRBV28|TRBJ2-7
CASRPPGTGGYEQYF
>TRBV28|TRBJ2-2
CASSSNTGELFF
>TRBV7-3|TRBJ2-1
CASSLTGGNEQFF
>TRBV5-6|TRBJ1-5
CASSVQGQPQHF
>TRBV7-3|TRBJ2-5
CASSLGDREEQYF
>TRBV28|TRBJ2-3
CASSPLAGGVADTQYF
>TRBV29-1|TRBJ2-7
CSVGIREGYEQYF
>TRBV5-1|TRBJ1-2
CASSPRTEAGYTF
>TRBV28|TRBJ2-7
CASSLPAGVAQYF
>TRBV29-1|TRBJ2-5
CSGTTGNPGETQYF
>TRBV7-9|TRBJ1-5
CASSPDWGETQPQHF
>TRBV7-9|TRBJ2-3
CASSLRLAGSTDTQYF
>TRBV19|TRBJ2-3
CASRTPGTGTFDTQYF
>TRBV5-6|TRBJ2-5
CASSPLDRQGVYF
>TRBV6-1|TRBJ1-2
CASSQDLGYTF
>TRBV5-1|TRBJ2-5
CASSGGRPRETQYF
>TRBV30|TRBJ2-3
CAWSRASGYTSTDTQYF
>TRBV7-9|TRBJ2-1
CASSLSGSSYNEQFF
>TRBV5-1|TRBJ2-7
CASSQRPGQGIHEQYF
>TRBV19|TRBJ1-1
CASSIAPNTEAFF
>TRBV30|TRBJ2-2
CAWSALSGTGELFF
>TRBV6-6|TRBJ1-1
CASSYLGQYTEAFF
>TRBV28|TRBJ2-4
CASSTQGAKNIQYF
>TRBV29-1|TRBJ1-1
CSAGTSYTEAFF
>TRBV23-1|TRBJ1-2
CASSRADLPLYGYTF
>TRBV28|TRBJ2-1
CASSREGNEQFF
>TRBV5-1|TRBJ1-1
CASSLYVSMNTEAFF
>TRBV18|TRBJ2-3
CASSPRGGGTDTQYF
>TRBV11-3|TRBJ1-4
CASSLGGGAFEKLFF
>TRBV10-3|TRBJ2-1
CAISGSSGSSYNEQFF
>TRBV25-1|TRBJ1-1
CASSADDRGAFF
>TRBV21-1|TRBJ2-5
CASSPGTSGQETQYF